These T cell receptor beta chains were read from a single sample in a study of shared clonotypes between healthy human individuals. The assay was immunoSEQ multiplex PCR, and TCRdb's table has in-frame clones only and misses some. The table includes around 500,000 clones, more than 75% detected once. The sequenced sample was PBMCs. These receptors originate from a woman in her 40s in good health. Some clones in this sample may be carry-over from other donors' samples. Each CDR3 is given with its conserved first and last residue. A D gene is named only where the DNA matches it firmly. Only part of the rows carry a size: once, few, many, or a class if the clone is expanded.

D gene	V gene	J gene	clone size	CDR3 DNA	CDR3 protein
.	TRBV5-5	TRBJ2-4	.	TGTGCCAGCAGGGGTACGGCCAAAAACATTCAGTACTTC	CASRGTAKNIQYF
TRBD1	TRBV7-9	TRBJ1-5	.	TGTGCCAGCAGCGCGTCCGGGACAGGGGGCGTTCAGCCCCAGCATTTT	CASSASGTGGVQPQHF
.	TRBV15	TRBJ2-5	.	TGTGCCACCAGCAGAGATCCGGGGGCAGGGCAGCAAGAGACCCAGTACTTC	CATSRDPGAGQQETQYF
.	TRBV7-9	TRBJ2-7	once	TGTGCCAGCAGCTCAAGCTCCTACGAGCAGTACTTC	CASSSSSYEQYF
.	TRBV5-1	TRBJ2-3	.	TGCGCCAGCAGCTTGGCCTCTAATTTTAACACAGATACGCAGTATTTT	CASSLASNFNTDTQYF
TRBD2	TRBV30	TRBJ2-1	.	TGTGCCTGGAGTGCGGGACTAGAAAGGGTTTATGAGCAGTTCTTC	CAWSAGLERVYEQFF
TRBD2	TRBV29-1	TRBJ2-5	.	TGCAGCGTACCAACTGGGACAGAAAGACTAGCGGGAGGGGAGACCCAGTACTTC	CSVPTGTERLAGGETQYF
.	TRBV7-8	TRBJ1-5	.	TGTGCCAGCAGCTTAAATTCGGGTCAGCCCCAGCATTTT	CASSLNSGQPQHF
.	TRBV6-6	TRBJ2-1	.	TGTGCCAGCAGTTACGGGTCAAACAATGAGCAGTTCTTC	CASSYGSNNEQFF
.	TRBV29-1	TRBJ2-2	.	TGCAGCGTTACCCGGACCGCCGGGGAGCTGTTTTTT	CSVTRTAGELFF
.	TRBV7-2	TRBJ2-5	.	TGTGCCAGCAGCCGTAGTGATCCAGAGACCCAGTACTTC	CASSRSDPETQYF
.	TRBV29-1	TRBJ1-3	.	TGCAGCGTTGGGGGAGGGGCTGGAAACACCATATATTTT	CSVGGGAGNTIYF
.	TRBV27	TRBJ2-2	few	TGTGCCAGCAGTCTCTCGCGGAACACCGGGGAGCTGTTTTTT	CASSLSRNTGELFF
.	TRBV5-5	TRBJ2-7	.	TGTGCCAGCAGCTTGAATCCATACGAGCAGTACTTC	CASSLNPYEQYF
.	TRBV6-6	TRBJ2-5	.	TGTGCCAGCAGTCAGGGGGTCGGGAGGATCGAGACCCAGTACTTC	CASSQGVGRIETQYF
.	TRBV29-1	TRBJ2-3	.	TGCAGCGTCGATAACCGGACGGTGTGGGCAGATACGCAGTATTTT	CSVDNRTVWADTQYF
.	TRBV7-3	TRBJ2-1	.	TGTGCCAGCAGCTCGGGCCTCCCCAATGAGCAGTTCTTC	CASSSGLPNEQFF